This is a list of T cell receptor beta chains from one sample in a study of cytomegalovirus exposure and HLA in healthy donors. Libraries were prepared by immunoSEQ multiplex PCR; TCRdb keeps only in-frame clonotypes and omits some of them. Of more than 150,000 clones listed, more than 75% are singletons. The material sequenced was PBMCs. Receptors originate from a man in his late teens or twenties in good health and CMV-seronegative. Each CDR3 is given with its conserved first and last residue.

cdr3_aa j_call v_call
CASSIRDRVDEQYF TRBJ2-7 TRBV19
CASSFPGLVNEQFF TRBJ2-1 TRBV5-6
CASSLGSFLEAFF TRBJ1-1 TRBV5-1
CASSYRQGRDTQYF TRBJ2-3 TRBV6-5
CASSQGHSGGHYNEQFF TRBJ2-1 TRBV4-1
CASSPAGAYNEQFF TRBJ2-1 TRBV11-3
CASSAQVTNEKLFF TRBJ1-4 TRBV7-9
CASSLLGPPQPQHF TRBJ1-5 TRBV7-9
CASSEQGHLELFF TRBJ2-2 TRBV6-1
CASSSRSPLQGADVPLPTDTQYF TRBJ2-3 TRBV27
CASSLEKSRSSYNEQFF TRBJ2-1 TRBV11-2
CASSLPEVDRLKYTF TRBJ1-2 TRBV7-2
CASSLSPGQGENEQFF TRBJ2-1 TRBV5-1
CASSSESRDEQFF TRBJ2-1 TRBV7-2
CASSPPSGAAYNEQFF TRBJ2-1 TRBV18
CASSVADFSYEQYF TRBJ2-7 TRBV9
CASSPGWATNEKLFF TRBJ1-4 TRBV5-1
CASSTGGGGYTF TRBJ1-2 TRBV6-1
CASLDRGNRDTEAFF TRBJ1-1 TRBV2
CASSSPRAGARMNTEAFF TRBJ1-1 TRBV7-2
CASSLIPAGAGYNEQFF TRBJ2-1 TRBV27
CASSPTGGYGYTF TRBJ1-2 TRBV28
CSVETSGGGETQYF TRBJ2-5 TRBV29-1
CASSPRTSYEQYF TRBJ2-7 TRBV16
CASGPGVPGANVLTF TRBJ2-6 TRBV2
CSVEEGGLREQFF TRBJ2-1 TRBV29-1
CASSGQFSGANVLTF TRBJ2-6 TRBV2
CASSLELEAYEQYF TRBJ2-7 TRBV5-4
CASSIRGSGETQYF TRBJ2-5 TRBV19
CASSPPPGATNIQYF TRBJ2-4 TRBV7-9
CSVERKAPYEQYF TRBJ2-7 TRBV29-1
CASSESGWDSVLTEAFF TRBJ1-1 TRBV6-1
CASSNRDRGAGANVLTF TRBJ2-6 TRBV28
CASSQWGQGPYEQYF TRBJ2-7 TRBV4-1
CASSYQGAGYTF TRBJ1-2 TRBV6-5
CASSVSIADVYNEQFF TRBJ2-1 TRBV9
CASSRRKSRPVEVSGELFF TRBJ2-2 TRBV11-2
CASSLASDNEQFF TRBJ2-1 TRBV5-1
CASSGRQGLVTEAFF TRBJ1-1 TRBV5-4
CASSTSRDRGEQFF TRBJ2-1 TRBV19
CASSFPGTSYSEQYF TRBJ2-7 TRBV5-6
CASSTPGQVNTGELFF TRBJ2-2 TRBV11-2
CASSEMAGGNTQYF TRBJ2-3 TRBV10-1
CSVEEAQGEVPPGELFF TRBJ2-2 TRBV29-1
CASSQAEVLETQYF TRBJ2-5 TRBV4-1
CASRGPQGAGQPQHF TRBJ1-5 TRBV6-5